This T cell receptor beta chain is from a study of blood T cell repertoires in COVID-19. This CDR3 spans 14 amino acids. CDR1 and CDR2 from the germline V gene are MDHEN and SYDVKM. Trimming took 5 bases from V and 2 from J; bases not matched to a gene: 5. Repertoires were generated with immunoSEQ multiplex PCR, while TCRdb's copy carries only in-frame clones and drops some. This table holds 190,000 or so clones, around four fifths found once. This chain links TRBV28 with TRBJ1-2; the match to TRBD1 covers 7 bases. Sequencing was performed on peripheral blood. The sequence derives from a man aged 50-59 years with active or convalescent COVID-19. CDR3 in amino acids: CASSIGTANYGYTF. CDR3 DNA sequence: TGTGCCAGCAGTATCGGGACAGCGAACTATGGCTACACCTTC.